A selection of T cell receptor beta chains follows, all from one sample in a study of T cells in Graves' hyperthyroidism and ophthalmopathy. TCRdb re-analysed the multiplex PCR reads in MiXCR, keeping a single row per CDR3 protein. The sample holds about 480,000 distinct CDR3 sequences, approximately 15% seen once. Sequencing was done on a sample of blood. The receptor set was obtained from a woman younger than 35 with Graves' hyperthyroidism. Both conserved end residues are part of each CDR3. D genes are given only for firm matches. Clone size is stated in some rows and not others, as once, few, many or a class when expanded.

TGTGCCAGCAGCTCCGGAGGGACAGCCTTCTATGGCTACACCTTC,CASSSGGTAFYGYTF,TRBJ1-2,TRBV11-2,many,TRBD1
TGTGCCAGCAGTTACACTGGACTAGCGGGTATTGGGTACAATGAGCAGTTCTTC,CASSYTGLAGIGYNEQFF,TRBJ2-1,TRBV6-5,few,TRBD2
TGTGCCAGCCCCCCAGGCCCCCGAACCGGGGAGCTGTTTTTT,CASPPGPRTGELFF,TRBJ2-2,TRBV3-1,.,.
TGTGCCAGCAGACCGGGGGTGGGGGACACTGAAGCTTTCTTT,CASRPGVGDTEAFF,TRBJ1-1,TRBV28,many,.
TGCGCCAGCAGCCAAGAGCGGAGGGCTAGCGGGAGTAAATGGCAGTTCTTC,CASSQERRASGSKWQFF,TRBJ2-1,TRBV4-1,few,TRBD2
TGCAGTGCTAGAGCCCTAGCGGGTTTTTACAATGAGCAGTTCTTC,CSARALAGFYNEQFF,TRBJ2-1,TRBV20-1,.,TRBD2
TGCGCCAGCAGGTCCGTAGCGGGCGGCTCCTACAATGAGCAGTTCTTC,CASRSVAGGSYNEQFF,TRBJ2-1,TRBV5-1,.,TRBD2
TGTGCCAGCAAGCGGGGACAGGCATACGGCTACACCTTC,CASKRGQAYGYTF,TRBJ1-2,TRBV7-3,many,TRBD1
TGTGCCATCAGTGAGTCGTCGGACCCTTTCTTT,CAISESSDPFF,TRBJ1-1,TRBV10-3,many,.
TGTGCCGCCGCCGGGACAGGGGGCGGAAAGCCCCAGCATTTT,CAAAGTGGGKPQHF,TRBJ1-5,TRBV19,few,TRBD1
TGTGCCAGCAGCCCAGCCGGGACGGGATCCTACAATGAGCAGTTCTTC,CASSPAGTGSYNEQFF,TRBJ2-1,TRBV7-2,many,.
TGCAGTGCCCCGGGACTAGATTATGAGCAGTTCTTC,CSAPGLDYEQFF,TRBJ2-1,TRBV20-1,few,TRBD2
TGTGCCAGCCTATGGAGGGGCTATGGCTACACCTTC,CASLWRGYGYTF,TRBJ1-2,TRBV12-3/TRBV12-4,many,.
TGTGCCAGCAGTTTTGGGACATACACTGAAGCTTTCTTT,CASSFGTYTEAFF,TRBJ1-1,TRBV28,many,.
TGCAGCGTTGGACAGGGGAGGGAGACCCAGTTCTTC,CSVGQGRETQFF,TRBJ2-1,TRBV29-1,.,.
TGTGCCAGCAAGGAACAGGGGGAGACCAATCAGCCCCAGCATTTT,CASKEQGETNQPQHF,TRBJ1-5,TRBV2,.,TRBD1
TGCAGCGTAGGTCACCTAGCGGGGACCGGGGAGCTGTTTTTT,CSVGHLAGTGELFF,TRBJ2-2,TRBV29-1,.,TRBD2
TGTGCCAGCGGCTCTGGAAACACCATATATTTT,CASGSGNTIYF,TRBJ1-3,TRBV6-2/TRBV6-3,many,.
TGTGCCAGCAGTTTAGGTCGACAGTTTCGCTACGAGCAGTACTTC,CASSLGRQFRYEQYF,TRBJ2-7,TRBV12-3/TRBV12-4,many,.
TGTGCCAGCAGCCAAGAACAGGGATGGAATGAAAAACTGTTTTTT,CASSQEQGWNEKLFF,TRBJ1-4,TRBV14,.,.
TGCGCCAGCAGCCACGCGGGACGCGGGCCCCAGCCCCAGCATTTT,CASSHAGRGPQPQHF,TRBJ1-5,TRBV4-1,.,.
TGTGCCAGCGGACAGGGCAGAAACATTCAGTACTTC,CASGQGRNIQYF,TRBJ2-4,TRBV7-9,.,TRBD1
TGTGCCAGTAGTATGGGGACTAGCGGAGCGTACAATGAGCAGTTCTTC,CASSMGTSGAYNEQFF,TRBJ2-1,TRBV19,medium-sized,TRBD2
TGCAGTGCTCTTTGGGCGCTAAGCGACGAGCAGTACTTC,CSALWALSDEQYF,TRBJ2-7,TRBV20-1,.,.
TGTGCCACCAGTGACCCCTTGGATAGCAGTGTCAATGAGCAGTTCTTC,CATSDPLDSSVNEQFF,TRBJ2-1,TRBV24-1,many,.
TGTGCCAGCAGCTTAGTGGACAGGTGGAAGCATTTT,CASSLVDRWKHF,TRBJ1-5,TRBV7-2,.,TRBD1
TGCAGCGTCGGGACAGGGTTAAACTATGGCTACACCTTC,CSVGTGLNYGYTF,TRBJ1-2,TRBV29-1,many,TRBD1
TGTGCCTGGAGTGCGGGGGAGACAGGCGACACAGATACGCAGTATTTT,CAWSAGETGDTDTQYF,TRBJ2-3,TRBV30,.,.
TGTGCCAGTAACCGAGGAACAGGGTCAAACACCGGGGAGCTGTTTTTT,CASNRGTGSNTGELFF,TRBJ2-2,TRBV19,.,.
TGTGCCAGCAGTGAATTGGGGGTTTGGGTGCAGTTCTTC,CASSELGVWVQFF,TRBJ2-1,TRBV25-1,few,.
TGTGCCAGCAGCTACTGGGCTAGCGGACAAGAGACCCAGTACTTC,CASSYWASGQETQYF,TRBJ2-5,TRBV12-3/TRBV12-4,many,TRBD2
TGTGCTAGTGCTGGGGGGCAGGCCCGGACTGAAGCTTTCTTT,CASAGGQARTEAFF,TRBJ1-1,TRBV12-5,many,.
TGTGCCAGCAGTTCACCCCCAAGCTATGGCTACACCTTC,CASSSPPSYGYTF,TRBJ1-2,TRBV6-9,.,.
TGCGCCAGCAGCTTGGAAGTATATCCAGATACGCAGTATTTT,CASSLEVYPDTQYF,TRBJ2-3,TRBV5-1,many,.
TGTGCCAGCAGCTTGGCCGGGCGGAACTACAATGAGCAGTTCTTC,CASSLAGRNYNEQFF,TRBJ2-1,TRBV5-4,.,.
TGTGCCAGCAGTGAATTAGCGGGATACACAGATACGCAGTATTTT,CASSELAGYTDTQYF,TRBJ2-3,TRBV6-9,many,TRBD2
TGTGCCAGCAGCCTCGCCGGGACAGGGTTCCACGAGCAGTACTTC,CASSLAGTGFHEQYF,TRBJ2-7,TRBV5-6,many,TRBD1
TGTGCCAGCAGTTCTCTGGTTAGGGAAGGATGGGAGACCCAGTACTTC,CASSSLVREGWETQYF,TRBJ2-5,TRBV7-9,many,.
TGCAGTGCTAGTCCAGGACAGGGGATTAATCAGCCCCAGCATTTT,CSASPGQGINQPQHF,TRBJ1-5,TRBV20-1,many,TRBD1
TGTGCCAGTAGTATTCTGTTACGGGGGCGGACTGAAGCTTTCTTT,CASSILLRGRTEAFF,TRBJ1-1,TRBV19,few,.